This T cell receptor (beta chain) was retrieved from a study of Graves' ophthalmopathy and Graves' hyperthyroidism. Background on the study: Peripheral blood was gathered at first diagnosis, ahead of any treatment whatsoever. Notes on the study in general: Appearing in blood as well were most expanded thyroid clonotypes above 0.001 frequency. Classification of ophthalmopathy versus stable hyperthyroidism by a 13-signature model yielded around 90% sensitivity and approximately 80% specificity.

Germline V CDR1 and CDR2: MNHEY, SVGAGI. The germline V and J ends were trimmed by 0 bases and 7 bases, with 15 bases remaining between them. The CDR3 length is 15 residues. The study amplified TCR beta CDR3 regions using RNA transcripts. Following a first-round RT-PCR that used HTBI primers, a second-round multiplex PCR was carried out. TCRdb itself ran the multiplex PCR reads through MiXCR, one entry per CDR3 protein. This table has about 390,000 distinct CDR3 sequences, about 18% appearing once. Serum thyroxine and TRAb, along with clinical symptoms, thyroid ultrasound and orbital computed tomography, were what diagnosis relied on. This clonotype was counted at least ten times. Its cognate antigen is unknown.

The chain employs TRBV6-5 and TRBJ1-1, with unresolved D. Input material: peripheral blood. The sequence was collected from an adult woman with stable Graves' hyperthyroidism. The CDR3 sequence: CASSYSVPTQGEAFF. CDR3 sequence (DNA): TGTGCCAGCAGTTACTCGGTCCCGACCCAAGGTGAAGCTTTCTTT.